The 8 T cell receptor beta chains listed next were all sequenced from one sample in a study of blood T cell repertoires in COVID-19. Sequenced by immunoSEQ multiplex PCR; TCRdb stores in-frame clones only, minus some. Here the sample spans around 260,000 clones, around 84% being singletons. The specimen sequenced was PBMCs or T cells enriched from blood (not recorded which). Receptor source: a man younger than 40 with acute COVID-19.

This clone was seen a few times. The identical CDR3 is also encoded by other nucleotide sequences in the sample. The genes are TRBV5-5 and TRBJ2-5; 9 positions agree with TRBD2. Trimming took 2 bases from V and 5 from J; bases not matched to a gene: 7. The CDR3 spans 15 residues. CDR1 is SGHKS, CDR2 YYEKEE, per germline (reference sequence). CDR3 residues: CASSFGGGAGETQYF. DNA for the CDR3: TGTGCCAGCAGCTTCGGCGGGGGGGCGGGGGAGACCCAGTACTTC.

V usage is TRBV28 and J usage is TRBJ2-7; TRBD1 matches 8 bases. The junction had 9 bases not matched to a gene; V was cut back by 7 bases and J by 4 bases. This CDR3 contains 14 residues. The V gene's germline CDR1 is MDHEN and CDR2 SYDVKM. Here the CDR3 DNA reads TGTGCCAGCAAAAAGGGACAGGACCTTTACGAGCAGTACGTC. Its protein product is CASKKGQDLYEQYV.

The CDR3 bases are TGTGCCAGCAGCTTGATCGGGGCGCAGGGGAGTAATTCACCCCTCCACTTT. It yields the protein CASSLIGAQGSNSPLHF. The J gene is TRBJ1-6, the V gene TRBV7-2, with D possibly TRBD1 on 6 matching bases. The length of the CDR3 is 17 residues. Germline V CDR1 and CDR2: SGHTA, FQGNSA. Trimming shortened V by 3 bases and J by 6 bases, and 18 bases separated the two germline ends.

The chain couples TRBV5-4 to TRBJ2-2; 8 bases agree with TRBD1. Germline V gene data show CDR1 as SGHNT and CDR2 as YYREEE (reference sequence). This CDR3 has 16 amino acids. V gave up 1 base and J gave up 7 bases; unmatched junction bases: 9. CDR3 DNA sequence: TGTGCCAGCAGCTTGAATATAGGACAGGGAAACGGGGAGCTGTTTTTT. Encoded protein: CASSLNIGQGNGELFF.

The genes are TRBV28 and TRBJ1-2; TRBD1 is a possible D gene (6 bases). Germline values: CDR1 MDHEN, CDR2 SYDVKM. CDR3 length equals 14 residues. V lost 2 bases, J lost 2 bases, and 9 bases lay in between. The CDR3: CASSLIGQNYGYTF. The DNA of the CDR3 is TGTGCCAGCAGTTTAATTGGACAGAACTATGGCTACACCTTC.

V usage is TRBV10-3 and J usage is TRBJ1-2, with D possibly matching TRBD1 (5 bases). Trimming stripped 6 bases from V and 8 bases from J, with 10 bases between. Germline V lookup: CDR1 ENHRY, CDR2 SYGVKD. The length of the CDR3 is 11 residues. In DNA form, the CDR3 reads TGTGCCATCAGCTGGGGCGGCGGCTACACCTTC. Its protein is CAISWGGGYTF.

This clone was seen once. The chain joins TRBV11-2 to TRBJ2-3, with 12 positions matching TRBD2. V was pared by 5 bases and J by 2 bases, with 5 bases of the junction left unmatched. Looked up from germline, CDR1 is SGHAT and CDR2 is FQNNGV. There are 16 residues in the CDR3. CDR3 coding DNA: TGTGCCAGCAGCCTGGGACTAGCGGGCTACACAGATACGCAGTATTTT. Protein sequence: CASSLGLAGYTDTQYF.

Only one count was recorded for this clone. The rearrangement joins TRBV4-3 to TRBJ1-1; no reliable D call. Germline values: CDR1 LGHNA, CDR2 YSLEER. The V end was cut by 0 bases, the J end by 5 bases, with 7 bases between. This CDR3 region has 13 residues. CDR3: CASSQERYTEAFF. CDR3 in DNA: TGCGCCAGCAGCCAAGAGAGGTATACTGAAGCTTTCTTT.